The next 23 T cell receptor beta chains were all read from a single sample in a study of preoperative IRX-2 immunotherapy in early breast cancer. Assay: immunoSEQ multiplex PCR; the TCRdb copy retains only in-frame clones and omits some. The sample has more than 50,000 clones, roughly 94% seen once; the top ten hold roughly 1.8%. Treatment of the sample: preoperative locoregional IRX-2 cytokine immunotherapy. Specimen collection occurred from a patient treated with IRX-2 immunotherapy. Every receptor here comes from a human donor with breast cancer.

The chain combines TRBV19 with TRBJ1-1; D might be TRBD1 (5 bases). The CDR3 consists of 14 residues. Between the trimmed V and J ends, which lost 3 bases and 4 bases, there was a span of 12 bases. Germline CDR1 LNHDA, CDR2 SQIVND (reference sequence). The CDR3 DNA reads TGTGCCAGTAGTATCCCGGGGGTAGCCACTGAAGCTTTCTTT. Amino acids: CASSIPGVATEAFF.

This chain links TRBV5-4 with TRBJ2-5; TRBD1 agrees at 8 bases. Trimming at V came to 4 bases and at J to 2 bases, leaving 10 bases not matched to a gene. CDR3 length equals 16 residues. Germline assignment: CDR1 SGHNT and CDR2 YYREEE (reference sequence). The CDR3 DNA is TGTGCCAGCAGCCCCGGATCGCGGACAGGGCAAGAGACCCAGTACTTC. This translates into CASSPGSRTGQETQYF.

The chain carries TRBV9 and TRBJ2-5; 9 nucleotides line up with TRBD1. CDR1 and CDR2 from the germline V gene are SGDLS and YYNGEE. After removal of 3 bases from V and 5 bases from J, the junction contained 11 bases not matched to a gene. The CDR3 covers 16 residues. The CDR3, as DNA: TGTGCCAGCAGCGAATCAACAGGGGGCTCGTGGGAGACCCAGTACTTC. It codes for CASSESTGGSWETQYF.

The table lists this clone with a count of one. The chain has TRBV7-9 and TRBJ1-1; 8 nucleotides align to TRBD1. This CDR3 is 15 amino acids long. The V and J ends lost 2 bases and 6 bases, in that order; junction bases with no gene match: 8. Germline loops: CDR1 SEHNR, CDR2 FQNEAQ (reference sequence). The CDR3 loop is CASSLIGAGGSEAFF. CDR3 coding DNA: TGTGCCAGCAGCTTAATTGGGGCAGGGGGCTCTGAAGCTTTCTTT.

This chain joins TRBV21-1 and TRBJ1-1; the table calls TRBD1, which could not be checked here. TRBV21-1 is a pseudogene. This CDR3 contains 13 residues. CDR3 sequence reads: CASSKDTDTEAFF. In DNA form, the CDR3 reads TGTGCCAGCAGCAAAGATACAGACACTGAAGCTTTCTTT.

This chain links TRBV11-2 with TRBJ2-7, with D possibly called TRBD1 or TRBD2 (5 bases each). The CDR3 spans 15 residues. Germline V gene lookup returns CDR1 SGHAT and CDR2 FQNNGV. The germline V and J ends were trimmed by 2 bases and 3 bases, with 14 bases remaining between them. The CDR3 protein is CASSLIEGTYYEQYF. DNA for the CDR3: TGTGCCAGCAGCTTAATAGAGGGGACGTACTACGAGCAGTACTTC. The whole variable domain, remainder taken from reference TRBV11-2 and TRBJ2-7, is EAGVAQSPRYKIIEKRQSVAFWCNPISGHATLYWYQQILGQGPKLLIQFQNNGVVDDSQLPKDRFSAERLKGVDSTLKIQPAKLEDSAVYLCASSLIEGTYYEQYFGPGTRLTVT.

CDR3 sequence: CASSWTSWAETQYF. CDR3 DNA: TGTGCCAGCAGCTGGACTAGCTGGGCGGAGACCCAGTACTTC. The rearrangement links TRBV6-1 to TRBJ2-5, with TRBD2 matching 8 bases. Germline CDR1 and CDR2: MNHNS and SASEGT. The CDR3 runs 14 residues. The J segment lost 5 bases and the V segment lost 6 bases, leaving 8 bases of the junction unmatched.

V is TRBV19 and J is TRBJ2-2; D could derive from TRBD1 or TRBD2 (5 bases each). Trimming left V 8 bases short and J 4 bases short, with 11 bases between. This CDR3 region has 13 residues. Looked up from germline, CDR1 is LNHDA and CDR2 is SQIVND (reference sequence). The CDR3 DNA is TGTGCCAGTCTAGTGGGACCCACCGGGGAGCTGTTTTTT. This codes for CASLVGPTGELFF.

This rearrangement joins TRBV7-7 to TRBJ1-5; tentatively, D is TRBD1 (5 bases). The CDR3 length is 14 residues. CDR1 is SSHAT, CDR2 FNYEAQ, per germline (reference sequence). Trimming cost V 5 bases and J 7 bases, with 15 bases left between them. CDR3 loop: CASSPGPHQQPQHF. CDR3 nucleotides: TGTGCCAGCAGCCCGGGACCGCACCAACAGCCCCAGCATTTT.

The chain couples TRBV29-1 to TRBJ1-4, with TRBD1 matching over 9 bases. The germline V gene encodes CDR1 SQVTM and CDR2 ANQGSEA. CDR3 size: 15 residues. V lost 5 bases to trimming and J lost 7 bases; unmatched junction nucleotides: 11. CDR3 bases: TGCAGCGTTACCAAGGTCGGGACAGGGAGTGAAAAACTGTTTTTT. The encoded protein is CSVTKVGTGSEKLFF. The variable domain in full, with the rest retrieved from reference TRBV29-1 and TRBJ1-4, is SAVISQKPSRDICQRGTSLTIQCQVDSQVTMMFWYRQQPGQSLTLIATANQGSEATYESGFVIDKFPISRPNLTFSTLTVSNMSPEDSSIYLCSVTKVGTGSEKLFFGSGTQLSVL.

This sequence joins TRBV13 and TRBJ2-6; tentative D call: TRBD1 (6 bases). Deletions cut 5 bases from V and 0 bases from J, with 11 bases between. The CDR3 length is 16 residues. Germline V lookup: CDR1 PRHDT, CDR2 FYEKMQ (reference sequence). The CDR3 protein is CASSPTGNSGANVLTF. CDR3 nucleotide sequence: TGTGCCAGCAGCCCGACAGGAAACTCTGGGGCCAACGTCCTGACTTTC.

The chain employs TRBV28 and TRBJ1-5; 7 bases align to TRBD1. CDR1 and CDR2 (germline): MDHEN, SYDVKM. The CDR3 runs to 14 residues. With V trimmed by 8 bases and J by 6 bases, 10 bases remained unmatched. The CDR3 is CASSSLRGVQPQHF. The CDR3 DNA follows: TGTGCCAGCTCCTCCCTCAGGGGGGTTCAGCCCCAGCATTTT.

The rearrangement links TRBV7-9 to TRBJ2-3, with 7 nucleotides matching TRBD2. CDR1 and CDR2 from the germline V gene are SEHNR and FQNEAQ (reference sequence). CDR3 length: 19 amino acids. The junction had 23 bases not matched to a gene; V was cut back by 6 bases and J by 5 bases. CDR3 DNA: TGTGCCAGCAGTCTTAGATTCGAAACCGCCGGGACTACTAAAGATACGCAGTATTTT. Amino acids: CASSLRFETAGTTKDTQYF.

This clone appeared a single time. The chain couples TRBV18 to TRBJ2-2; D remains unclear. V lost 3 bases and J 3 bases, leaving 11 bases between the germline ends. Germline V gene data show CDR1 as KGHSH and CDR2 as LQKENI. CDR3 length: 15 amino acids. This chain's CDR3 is CASSPVRVDTGELFF. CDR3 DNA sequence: TGTGCCAGCTCACCGGTAAGGGTCGACACCGGGGAGCTGTTTTTT. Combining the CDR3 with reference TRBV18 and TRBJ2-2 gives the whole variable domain NAGVMQNPRHLVRRRGQEARLRCSPMKGHSHVYWYRQLPEEGLKFMVYLQKENIIDESGMPKERFSAEFPKEGPSILRIQQVVRGDSAAYFCASSPVRVDTGELFFGEGSRLTVL.

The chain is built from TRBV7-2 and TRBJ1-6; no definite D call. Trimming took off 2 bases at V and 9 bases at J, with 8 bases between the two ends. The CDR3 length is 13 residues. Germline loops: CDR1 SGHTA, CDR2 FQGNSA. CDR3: CASSLSAGSPLHF. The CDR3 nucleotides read TGTGCCAGCAGCTTATCTGCCGGTTCACCCCTCCACTTT.

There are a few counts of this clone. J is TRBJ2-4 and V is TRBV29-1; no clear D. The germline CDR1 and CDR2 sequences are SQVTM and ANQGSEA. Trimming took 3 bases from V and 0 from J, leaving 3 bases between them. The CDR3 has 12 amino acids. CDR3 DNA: TGCAGCGTTGACGTAGCCAAAAACATTCAGTACTTC. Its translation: CSVDVAKNIQYF.

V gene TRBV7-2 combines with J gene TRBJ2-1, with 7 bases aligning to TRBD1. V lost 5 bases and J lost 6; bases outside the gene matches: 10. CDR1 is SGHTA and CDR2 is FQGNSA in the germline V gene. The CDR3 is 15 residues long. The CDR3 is CASSPQTGRANEQFF. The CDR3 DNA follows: TGTGCCAGCAGCCCACAGACAGGGAGAGCCAATGAGCAGTTCTTC. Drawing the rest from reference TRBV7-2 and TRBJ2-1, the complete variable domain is GAGVSQSPSNKVTEKGKDVELRCDPISGHTALYWYRQSLGQGLEFLIYFQGNSAPDKSGLPSDRFSAERTGGSVSTLTIQRTQQEDSAVYLCASSPQTGRANEQFFGPGTRLTVL.

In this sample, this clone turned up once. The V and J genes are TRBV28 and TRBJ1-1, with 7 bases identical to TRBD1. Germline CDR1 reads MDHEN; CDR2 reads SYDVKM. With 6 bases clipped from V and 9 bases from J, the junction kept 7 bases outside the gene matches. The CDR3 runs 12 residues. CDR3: CASRMDRSKAFF. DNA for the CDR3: TGTGCCAGCAGAATGGACAGGAGTAAAGCTTTCTTT.

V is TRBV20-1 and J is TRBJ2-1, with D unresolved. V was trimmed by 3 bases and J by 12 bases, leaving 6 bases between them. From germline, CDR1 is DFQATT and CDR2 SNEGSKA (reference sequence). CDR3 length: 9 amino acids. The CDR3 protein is CSASLLQFF. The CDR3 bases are TGCAGTGCTAGTTTATTGCAGTTCTTC.

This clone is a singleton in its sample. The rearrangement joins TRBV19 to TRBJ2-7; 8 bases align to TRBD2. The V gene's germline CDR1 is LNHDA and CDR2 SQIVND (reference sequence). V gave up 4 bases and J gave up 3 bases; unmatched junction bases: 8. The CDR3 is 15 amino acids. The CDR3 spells CASSTGTSRGYEQYF. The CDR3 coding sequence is TGTGCCAGTAGTACCGGGACTAGTCGTGGCTACGAGCAGTACTTC.

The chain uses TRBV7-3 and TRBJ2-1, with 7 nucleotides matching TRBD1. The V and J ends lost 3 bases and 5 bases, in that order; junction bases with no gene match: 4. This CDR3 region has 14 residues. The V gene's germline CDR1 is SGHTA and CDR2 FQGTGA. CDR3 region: CASSFGQAHNEQFF. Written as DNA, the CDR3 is TGTGCCAGCAGCTTCGGACAGGCCCACAATGAGCAGTTCTTC.

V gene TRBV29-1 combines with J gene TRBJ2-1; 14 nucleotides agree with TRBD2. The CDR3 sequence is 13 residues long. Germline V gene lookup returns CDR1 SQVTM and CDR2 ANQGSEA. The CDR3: CSSQGLAGVEQFF. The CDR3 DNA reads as TGCAGTAGCCAGGGACTAGCGGGAGTGGAGCAGTTCTTC.

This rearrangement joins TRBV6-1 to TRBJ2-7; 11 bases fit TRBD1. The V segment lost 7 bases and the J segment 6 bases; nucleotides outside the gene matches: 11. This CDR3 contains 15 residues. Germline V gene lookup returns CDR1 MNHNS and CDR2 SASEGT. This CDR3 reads CASITTGTGGVEQYF. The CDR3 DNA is TGTGCCAGCATTACAACCGGGACAGGGGGAGTCGAGCAGTACTTC.